The clone carrying this T cell receptor (beta chain) was observed a few times. Its target is unknown. This CDR3 spans 14 amino acids. Per the germline V gene, CDR1 is SQVTM and CDR2 is ANQGSEA. V lost 6 bases and J 6 bases, leaving 17 bases between the germline ends. The data were obtained in a study of identical twins. General study findings and limits: The more abundant beta clonotypes in cord blood had fewer insertions, and memory repertoires did not show this. With monozygotic twins, out-of-frame TCR alpha sharing exceeded what models estimated.

Using its own MiXCR run on the 5' RACE reads, TCRdb lists one record per CDR3 protein. Altogether approximately 890,000 distinct CDR3 sequences are present, 10% to 15% being singletons, with the ten largest covering around 1.5%. This same sample was also taken into another study, of yellow fever vaccine responses in identical twins. Per that study: Twins' vaccine T cell responses were reported to seem partly convergent and partly personalized.

The chain links TRBV29-1 to TRBJ2-2; D gene ambiguous. Sequenced material: PBMCs. The sequence was obtained from a woman between 18 and 29 years old in good health. CDR3 protein: CSVQRARPPGELFF. The CDR3 DNA sequence: TGCAGCGTCCAAAGGGCGCGTCCCCCCGGGGAGCTGTTTTTT.